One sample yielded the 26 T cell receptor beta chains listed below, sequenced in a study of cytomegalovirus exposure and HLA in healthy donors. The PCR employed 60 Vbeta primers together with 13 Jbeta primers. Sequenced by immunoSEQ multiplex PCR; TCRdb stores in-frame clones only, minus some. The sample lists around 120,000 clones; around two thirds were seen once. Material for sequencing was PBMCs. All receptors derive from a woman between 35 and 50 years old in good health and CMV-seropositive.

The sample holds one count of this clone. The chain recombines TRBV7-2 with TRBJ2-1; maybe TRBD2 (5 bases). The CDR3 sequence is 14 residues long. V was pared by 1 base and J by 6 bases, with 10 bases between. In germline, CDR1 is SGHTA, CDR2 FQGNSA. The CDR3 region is CASSLVRGSNEQFF. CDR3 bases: TGTGCCAGCAGCTTAGTACGAGGGTCCAATGAGCAGTTCTTC.

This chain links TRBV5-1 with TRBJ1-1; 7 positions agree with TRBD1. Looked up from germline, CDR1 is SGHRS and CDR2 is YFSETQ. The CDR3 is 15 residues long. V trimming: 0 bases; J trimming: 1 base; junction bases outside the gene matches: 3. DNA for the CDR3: TGCGCCAGCAGCTTGGTGGGACAGAGGAACACTGAAGCTTTCTTT. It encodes CASSLVGQRNTEAFF.

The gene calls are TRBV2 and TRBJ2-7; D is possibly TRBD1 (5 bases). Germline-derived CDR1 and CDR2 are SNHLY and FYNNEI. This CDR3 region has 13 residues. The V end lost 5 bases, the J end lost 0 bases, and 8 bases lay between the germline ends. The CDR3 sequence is CASSKTDSYEQYF. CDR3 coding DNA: TGTGCCAGCAGTAAGACAGACTCCTACGAGCAGTACTTC. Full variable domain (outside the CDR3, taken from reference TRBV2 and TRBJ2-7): EPEVTQTPSHQVTQMGQEVILRCVPISNHLYFYWYRQILGQKVEFLVSFYNNEISEKSEIFDDQFSVERPDGSNFTLKIRSTKLEDSAMYFCASSKTDSYEQYFGPGTRLTVT.

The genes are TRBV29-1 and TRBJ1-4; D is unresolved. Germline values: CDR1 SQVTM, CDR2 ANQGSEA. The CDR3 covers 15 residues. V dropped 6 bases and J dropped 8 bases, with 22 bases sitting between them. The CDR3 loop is CSVSVGSAGVEKLFF. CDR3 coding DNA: TGCAGCGTGTCGGTTGGTTCTGCCGGTGTCGAAAAACTGTTTTTT.

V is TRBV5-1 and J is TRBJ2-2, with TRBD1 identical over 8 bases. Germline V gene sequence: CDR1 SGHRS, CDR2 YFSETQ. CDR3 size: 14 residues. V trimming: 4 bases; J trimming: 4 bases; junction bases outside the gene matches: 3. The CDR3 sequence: CASSGQGSTGELFF. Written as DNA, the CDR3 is TGCGCCAGCAGCGGACAGGGCTCCACCGGGGAGCTGTTTTTT.

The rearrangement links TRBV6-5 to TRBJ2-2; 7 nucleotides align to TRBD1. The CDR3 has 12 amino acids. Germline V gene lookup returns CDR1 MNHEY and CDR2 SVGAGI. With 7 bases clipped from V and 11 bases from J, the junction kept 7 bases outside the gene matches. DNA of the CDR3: TGTGCCAGCATGGACAGGCCTAATGAGCTGTTTTTT. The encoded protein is CASMDRPNELFF.

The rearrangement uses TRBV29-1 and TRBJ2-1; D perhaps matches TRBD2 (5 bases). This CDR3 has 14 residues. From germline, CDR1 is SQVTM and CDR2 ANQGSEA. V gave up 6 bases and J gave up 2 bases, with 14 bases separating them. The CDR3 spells CSVSLRTAYNEQFF. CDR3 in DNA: TGCAGCGTCTCCCTCCGGACTGCCTACAATGAGCAGTTCTTC.

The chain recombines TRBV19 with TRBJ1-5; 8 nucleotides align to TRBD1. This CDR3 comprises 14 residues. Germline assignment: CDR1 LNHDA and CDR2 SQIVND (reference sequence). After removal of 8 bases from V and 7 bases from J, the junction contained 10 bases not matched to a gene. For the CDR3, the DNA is TGTGCCAGTGGGGAGACAGGGGCCGACCAGCCCCAGCATTTT. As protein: CASGETGADQPQHF.

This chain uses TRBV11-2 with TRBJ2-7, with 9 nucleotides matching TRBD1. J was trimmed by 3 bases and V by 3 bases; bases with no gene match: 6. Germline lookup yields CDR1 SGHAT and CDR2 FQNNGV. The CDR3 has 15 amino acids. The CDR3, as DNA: TGTGCCAGCAGCTTTTCCCCGGGACAGGGCTACGAGCAGTACTTC. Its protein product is CASSFSPGQGYEQYF.

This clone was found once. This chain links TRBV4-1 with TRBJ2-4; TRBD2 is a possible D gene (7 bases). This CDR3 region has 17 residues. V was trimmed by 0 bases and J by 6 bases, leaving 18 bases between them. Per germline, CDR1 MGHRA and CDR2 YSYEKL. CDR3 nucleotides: TGCGCCAGCAGCCAAGATAACGGGGGGCGCCATTCAAACATTCAGTACTTC. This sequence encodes CASSQDNGGRHSNIQYF.

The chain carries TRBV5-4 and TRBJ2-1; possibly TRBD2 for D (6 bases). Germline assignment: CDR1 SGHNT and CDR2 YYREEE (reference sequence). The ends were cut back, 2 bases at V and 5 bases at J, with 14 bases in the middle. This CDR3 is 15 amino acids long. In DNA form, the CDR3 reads TGTGCCAGCAGCTTAGGGACTGGAATCCACAATGAGCAGTTCTTC. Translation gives CASSLGTGIHNEQFF.

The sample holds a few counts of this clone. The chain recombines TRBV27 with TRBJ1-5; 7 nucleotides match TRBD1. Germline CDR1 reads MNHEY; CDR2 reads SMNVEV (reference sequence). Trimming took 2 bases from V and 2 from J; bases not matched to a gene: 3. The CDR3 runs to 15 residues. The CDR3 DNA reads TGTGCCAGCAGTTTAGGGACAGCGCGCAATCAGCCCCAGCATTTT. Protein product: CASSLGTARNQPQHF.

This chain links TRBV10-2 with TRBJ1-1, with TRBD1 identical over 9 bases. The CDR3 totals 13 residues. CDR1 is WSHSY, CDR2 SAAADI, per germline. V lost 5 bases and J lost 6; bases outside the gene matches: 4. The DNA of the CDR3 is TGCGCCAGCAGTCCCAGACAGGGGGCTGAAGCTTTCTTT. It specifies CASSPRQGAEAFF.

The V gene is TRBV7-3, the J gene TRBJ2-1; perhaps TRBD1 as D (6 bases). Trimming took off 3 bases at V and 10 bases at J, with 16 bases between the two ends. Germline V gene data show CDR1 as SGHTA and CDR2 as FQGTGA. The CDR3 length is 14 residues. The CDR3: CASSFGGLGQEQFF. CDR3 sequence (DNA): TGTGCCAGCAGCTTTGGGGGCTTGGGACAAGAGCAGTTCTTC.

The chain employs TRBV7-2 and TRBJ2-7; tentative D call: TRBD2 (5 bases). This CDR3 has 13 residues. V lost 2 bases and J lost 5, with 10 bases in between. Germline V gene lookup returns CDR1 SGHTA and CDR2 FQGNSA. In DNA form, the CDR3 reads TGTGCCAGCAGCTTAAAGTACGGGGACGAGCAGTACTTC. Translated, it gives CASSLKYGDEQYF.

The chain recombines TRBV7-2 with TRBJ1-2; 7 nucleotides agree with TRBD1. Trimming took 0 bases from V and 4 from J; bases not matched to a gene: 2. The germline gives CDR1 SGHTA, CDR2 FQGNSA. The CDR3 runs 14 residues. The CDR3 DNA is TGTGCCAGCAGCTTAGCGGGACAGTTCTATGGCTACACCTTC. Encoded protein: CASSLAGQFYGYTF.

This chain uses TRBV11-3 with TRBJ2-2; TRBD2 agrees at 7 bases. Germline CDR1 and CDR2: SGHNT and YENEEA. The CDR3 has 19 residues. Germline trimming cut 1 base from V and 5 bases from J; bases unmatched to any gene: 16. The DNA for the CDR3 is TGTGCCAGCAGCTTAGGCGCATGGCGGGGGTGGATGGGAACCGGGGAGCTGTTTTTT. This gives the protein CASSLGAWRGWMGTGELFF.

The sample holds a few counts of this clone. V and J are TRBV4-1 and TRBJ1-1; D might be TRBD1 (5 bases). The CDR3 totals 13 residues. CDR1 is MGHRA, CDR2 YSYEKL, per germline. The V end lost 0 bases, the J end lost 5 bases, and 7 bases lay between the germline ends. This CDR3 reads CASSQDKGTEAFF. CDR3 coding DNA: TGCGCCAGCAGCCAAGATAAGGGGACTGAAGCTTTCTTT.

The CDR3: CSARYRTEAFF. The CDR3 DNA follows: TGCAGTGCTCGCTACAGGACTGAAGCTTTCTTT. This chain links TRBV20-1 with TRBJ1-1, with D perhaps TRBD1 (5 bases). Trimming left V 5 bases short and J 5 bases short, with 9 bases between. Germline CDR1 and CDR2: DFQATT and SNEGSKA (reference sequence). The CDR3 has 11 residues.

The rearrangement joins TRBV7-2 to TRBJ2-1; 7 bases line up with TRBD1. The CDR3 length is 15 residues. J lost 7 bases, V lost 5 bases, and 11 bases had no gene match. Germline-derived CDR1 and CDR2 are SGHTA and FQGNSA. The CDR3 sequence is CASSPAGTAKNEQFF. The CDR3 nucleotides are TGTGCCAGCAGCCCCGCCGGGACAGCGAAGAATGAGCAGTTCTTC.

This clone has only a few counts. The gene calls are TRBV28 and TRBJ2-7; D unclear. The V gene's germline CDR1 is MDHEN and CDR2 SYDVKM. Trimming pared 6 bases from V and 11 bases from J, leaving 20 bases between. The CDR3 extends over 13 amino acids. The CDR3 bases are TGTGCCAGCAGCCCCCTTGCTCCAGGAATTGAGTACTTC. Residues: CASSPLAPGIEYF.

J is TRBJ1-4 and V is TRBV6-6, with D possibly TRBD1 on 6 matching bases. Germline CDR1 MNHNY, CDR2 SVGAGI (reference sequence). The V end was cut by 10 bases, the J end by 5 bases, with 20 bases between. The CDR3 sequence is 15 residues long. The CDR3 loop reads CATSGGDRSNEKLFF. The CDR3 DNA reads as TGTGCCACCTCGGGGGGTGACAGGTCGAATGAAAAACTGTTTTTT.

The CDR3 bases are TGTGCCAGCAGGAGGGGACTAGCGGGCGGTGAGCAGTTCTTC. Amino acid sequence: CASRRGLAGGEQFF. The chain carries TRBV2 and TRBJ2-1, with 12 bases aligning to TRBD2. Germline CDR1 is SNHLY and CDR2 is FYNNEI. V was clipped by 6 bases and J by 9 bases; unmatched bases: 6. The CDR3 has 14 residues.

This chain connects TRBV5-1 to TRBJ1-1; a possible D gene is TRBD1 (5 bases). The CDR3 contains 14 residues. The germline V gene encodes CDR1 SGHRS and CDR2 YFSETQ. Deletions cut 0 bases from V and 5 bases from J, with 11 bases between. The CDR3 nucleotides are TGCGCCAGCAGCTTGGAAAGTCAGGGTACTGAAGCTTTCTTT. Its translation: CASSLESQGTEAFF.

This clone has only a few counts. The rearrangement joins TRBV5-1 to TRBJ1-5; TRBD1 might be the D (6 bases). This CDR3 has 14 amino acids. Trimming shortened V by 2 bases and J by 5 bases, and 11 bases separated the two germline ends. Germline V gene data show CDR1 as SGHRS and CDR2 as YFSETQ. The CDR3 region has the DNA TGCGCCAGCAGCTTTTCGGGGGGCGATCAGCCCCAGCATTTT. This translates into CASSFSGGDQPQHF. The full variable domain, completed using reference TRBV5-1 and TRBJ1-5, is KAGVTQTPRYLIKTRGQQVTLSCSPISGHRSVSWYQQTPGQGLQFLFEYFSETQRNKGNFPGRFSGRQFSNSRSEMNVSTLELGDSALYLCASSFSGGDQPQHFGDGTRLSIL.

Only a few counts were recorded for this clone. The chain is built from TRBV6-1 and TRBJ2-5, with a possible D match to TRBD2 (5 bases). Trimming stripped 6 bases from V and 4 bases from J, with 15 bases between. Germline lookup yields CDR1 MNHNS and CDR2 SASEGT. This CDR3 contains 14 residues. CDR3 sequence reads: CASSRLGVGETQYF. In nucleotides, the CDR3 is TGTGCCAGCAGCCGCCTCGGGGTCGGAGAGACCCAGTACTTC.